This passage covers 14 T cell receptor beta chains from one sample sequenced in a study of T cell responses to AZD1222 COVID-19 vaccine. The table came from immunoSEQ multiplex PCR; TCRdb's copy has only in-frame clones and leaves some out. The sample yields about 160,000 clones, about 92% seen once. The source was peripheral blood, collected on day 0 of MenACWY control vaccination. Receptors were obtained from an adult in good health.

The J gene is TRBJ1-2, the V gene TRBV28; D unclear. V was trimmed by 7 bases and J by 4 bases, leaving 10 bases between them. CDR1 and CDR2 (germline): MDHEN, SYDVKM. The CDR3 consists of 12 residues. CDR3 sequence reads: CASTQAAYGYTF. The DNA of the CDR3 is TGTGCCAGCACTCAGGCGGCCTATGGCTACACCTTC.

CDR3 sequence reads: CAWSREGVKGYTF. DNA of the CDR3: TGTGCCTGGAGTCGAGAGGGTGTAAAGGGCTACACCTTC. The chain uses TRBV30 and TRBJ1-2; no definite D call. The CDR3 is 13 residues long. The germline V and J ends were trimmed by 2 bases and 8 bases, with 15 bases remaining between them. The germline V gene has CDR1 GTSNPN and CDR2 SVGIG (reference sequence).

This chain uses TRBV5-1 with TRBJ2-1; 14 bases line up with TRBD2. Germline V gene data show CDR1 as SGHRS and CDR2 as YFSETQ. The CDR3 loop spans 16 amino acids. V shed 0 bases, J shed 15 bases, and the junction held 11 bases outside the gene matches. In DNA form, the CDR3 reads TGCGCCAGCAGCTTGGGTCAGACTAGCGGGAGGGCCAGTTTGTTCTTC. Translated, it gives CASSLGQTSGRASLFF.

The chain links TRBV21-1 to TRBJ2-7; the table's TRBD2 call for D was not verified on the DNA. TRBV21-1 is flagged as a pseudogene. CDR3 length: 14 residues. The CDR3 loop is CASKGLADPYEQYF. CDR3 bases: TGTGCCAGCAAGGGACTAGCGGACCCCTACGAGCAGTACTTC.

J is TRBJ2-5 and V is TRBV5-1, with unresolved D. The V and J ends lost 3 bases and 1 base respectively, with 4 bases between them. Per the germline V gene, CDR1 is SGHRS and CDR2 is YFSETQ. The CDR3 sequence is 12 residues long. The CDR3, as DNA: TGCGCCAGCAGCTCCGCCCAAGAGACCCAGTACTTC. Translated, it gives CASSSAQETQYF.

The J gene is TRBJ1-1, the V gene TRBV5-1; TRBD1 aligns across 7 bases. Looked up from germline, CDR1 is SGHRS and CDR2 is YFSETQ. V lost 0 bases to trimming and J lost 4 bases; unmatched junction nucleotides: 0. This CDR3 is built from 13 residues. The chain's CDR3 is CASSLDRGTEAFF. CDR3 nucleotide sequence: TGCGCCAGCAGCTTGGACAGGGGCACTGAAGCTTTCTTT. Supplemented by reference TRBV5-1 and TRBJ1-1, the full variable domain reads KAGVTQTPRYLIKTRGQQVTLSCSPISGHRSVSWYQQTPGQGLQFLFEYFSETQRNKGNFPGRFSGRQFSNSRSEMNVSTLELGDSALYLCASSLDRGTEAFFGQGTRLTVV.

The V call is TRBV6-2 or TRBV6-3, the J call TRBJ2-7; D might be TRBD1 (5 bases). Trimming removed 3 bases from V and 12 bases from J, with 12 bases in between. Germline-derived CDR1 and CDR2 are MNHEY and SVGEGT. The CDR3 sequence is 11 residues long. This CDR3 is CASSYLGQGYF. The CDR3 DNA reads TGTGCCAGCAGTTATTTGGGGCAGGGGTACTTC.

The CDR3: CASSVGVVGANVLTF. Written as DNA, the CDR3 is TGTGCCAGCAGCGTGGGGGTCGTTGGGGCCAACGTCCTGACTTTC. V is TRBV9 and J is TRBJ2-6; D possibly uses TRBD1 or TRBD2 (5 bases each). Trimming left V 2 bases short and J 3 bases short, with 9 bases between. The CDR3 contains 15 residues. Germline V gene data show CDR1 as SGDLS and CDR2 as YYNGEE. Complete variable domain (other parts from reference TRBV9 and TRBJ2-6): DSGVTQTPKHLITATGQRVTLRCSPRSGDLSVYWYQQSLDQGLQFLIQYYNGEERAKGNILERFSAQQFPDLHSELNLSSLELGDSALYFCASSVGVVGANVLTFGAGSRLTVL.

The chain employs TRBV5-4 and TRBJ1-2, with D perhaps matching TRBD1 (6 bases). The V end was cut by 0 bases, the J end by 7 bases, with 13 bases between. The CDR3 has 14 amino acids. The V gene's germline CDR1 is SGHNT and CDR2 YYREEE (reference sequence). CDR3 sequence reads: CASSLAGQISGYTF. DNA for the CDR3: TGTGCCAGCAGCTTGGCCGGACAGATAAGTGGCTACACCTTC.

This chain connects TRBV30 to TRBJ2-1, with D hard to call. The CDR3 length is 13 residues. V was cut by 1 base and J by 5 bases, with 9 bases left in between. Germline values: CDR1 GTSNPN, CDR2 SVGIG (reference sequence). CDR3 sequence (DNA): TGTGCCTGGAGTGGAAACTATGACAATGAGCAGTTCTTC. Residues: CAWSGNYDNEQFF. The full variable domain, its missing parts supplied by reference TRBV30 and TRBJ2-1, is SQTIHQWPATLVQPVGSPLSLECTVEGTSNPNLYWYRQAAGRGLQLLFYSVGIGQISSEVPQNLSASRPQDRQFILSSKKLLLSDSGFYLCAWSGNYDNEQFFGPGTRLTVL.

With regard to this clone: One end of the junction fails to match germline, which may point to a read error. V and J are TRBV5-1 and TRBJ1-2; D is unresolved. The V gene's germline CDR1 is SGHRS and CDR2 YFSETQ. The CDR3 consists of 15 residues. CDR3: CASRFGDGQPYGYTF. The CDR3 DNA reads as TGCGCCAGCCGCTTCGGGGATGGCCAGCCCTATGGCTACACCTTC.

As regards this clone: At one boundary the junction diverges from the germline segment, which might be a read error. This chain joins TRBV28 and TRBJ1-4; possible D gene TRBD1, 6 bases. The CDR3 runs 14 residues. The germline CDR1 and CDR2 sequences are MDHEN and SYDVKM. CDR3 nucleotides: TGTGCCAGCATCCTAAAAAGGGGGATGAAAAACTTGGTTTTT. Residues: CASILKRGMKNLVF.

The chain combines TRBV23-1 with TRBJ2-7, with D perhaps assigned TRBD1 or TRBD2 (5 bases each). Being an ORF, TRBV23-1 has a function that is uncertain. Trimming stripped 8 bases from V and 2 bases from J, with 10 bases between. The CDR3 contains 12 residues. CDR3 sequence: CASGTSPYEQYF. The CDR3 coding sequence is TGCGCCAGCGGGACGTCGCCCTACGAGCAGTACTTC.

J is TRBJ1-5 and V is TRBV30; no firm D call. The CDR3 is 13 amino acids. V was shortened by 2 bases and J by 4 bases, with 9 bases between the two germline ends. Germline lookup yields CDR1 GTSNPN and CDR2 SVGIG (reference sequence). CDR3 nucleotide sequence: TGTGCCTGGAGTCCCCAGCGTAATCAGCCCCAGCATTTT. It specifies CAWSPQRNQPQHF.